These 27 T cell receptor beta chains came from one sample sequenced in a study of memory CD4+ T cells and cytomegalovirus serostatus. Assay used: immunoSEQ multiplex PCR; TCRdb lists only in-frame clones, some missing. The sample includes approximately 46,000 clones, over 70% of them seen just once. Single viable CD3+CD4+CD8-CD45RO+ cells were sorted as the memory CD4+ T cells. Sequences were obtained from memory CD4+ T cells from blood. The receptors here all came from an adult in good health and CMV-seronegative.

This clone was counted a few times. This chain joins TRBV6-1 and TRBJ1-2; tentatively, D is TRBD1 (6 bases). The CDR3 loop spans 15 amino acids. Germline V lookup: CDR1 MNHNS, CDR2 SASEGT. V gave up 0 bases and J gave up 4 bases, with 12 bases separating them. The CDR3 reads CASSEAAQGRYGYTF. The DNA of the CDR3 is TGTGCCAGCAGTGAAGCCGCCCAGGGGCGCTATGGCTACACCTTC.

The chain couples TRBV5-6 to TRBJ1-2, with D uncertain. Trimming cost V 0 bases and J 8 bases, with 14 bases left between them. CDR1 is SGHDT, CDR2 YYEEEE, per germline. The CDR3 is 14 amino acids. CDR3 sequence reads: CASSLAGTMGGYTF. CDR3 nucleotide sequence: TGTGCCAGCAGCTTGGCCGGCACCATGGGGGGCTACACCTTC.

As for this clone: Other DNA sequences in the sample encode the same CDR3. The chain couples TRBV5-1 to TRBJ2-7, with D perhaps matching TRBD2 (5 bases). The CDR3 spans 12 residues. The V end was cut by 5 bases, the J end by 0 bases, with 6 bases between. Per germline, CDR1 SGHRS and CDR2 YFSETQ. The CDR3 here is CASSRDSYEQYF. The CDR3 DNA reads TGCGCCAGCAGTCGGGACTCCTACGAGCAGTACTTC.

The rearrangement joins TRBV6-5 to TRBJ1-2; maybe TRBD1 (6 bases). The CDR3 contains 16 residues. Germline CDR1 and CDR2: MNHEY and SVGAGI. V was shortened by 2 bases and J by 2 bases, with 15 bases between the two germline ends. The CDR3 nucleotides read TGTGCCAGCAGTTACACCGGGGGACAAGAGAACTATGGCTACACCTTC. As protein: CASSYTGGQENYGYTF.

In the case of this clone: This specimen includes other DNA sequences encoding the same CDR3. V gene TRBV4-1 combines with J gene TRBJ2-7, with TRBD1 as a possible D gene (7 bases). Per the germline V gene, CDR1 is MGHRA and CDR2 is YSYEKL. Trimming took 4 bases from V and 3 from J, leaving 10 bases between them. The CDR3 loop spans 13 amino acids. The chain's CDR3 is CASSLQGGYEQYF. The DNA for the CDR3 is TGCGCCAGCAGCCTCCAGGGGGGCTACGAGCAGTACTTC.

The chain couples TRBV6-6 to TRBJ2-3; tentative D call: TRBD2 (6 bases). V was clipped by 4 bases and J by 3 bases, with 8 bases between them. Germline CDR1 reads MNHNY; CDR2 reads SVGAGI (reference sequence). The CDR3 covers 13 residues. CDR3: CASSFRGTDTQYF. CDR3 nucleotide sequence: TGTGCCAGCAGTTTCCGGGGGACAGATACGCAGTATTTT.

The V and J genes are TRBV29-1 and TRBJ2-5; D is uncertain. Germline CDR1 SQVTM, CDR2 ANQGSEA. V gave up 5 bases and J gave up 1 base, with 11 bases separating them. The CDR3 is 13 residues long. The CDR3 DNA reads as TGCAGCGTTCGAATCCAGGCCCAAGAGACCCAGTACTTC. It codes for CSVRIQAQETQYF.

The rearrangement uses TRBV5-1 and TRBJ2-1, with 8 bases identical to TRBD2. Per germline, CDR1 SGHRS and CDR2 YFSETQ. V lost 4 bases and J lost 3; bases outside the gene matches: 6. The CDR3 consists of 15 residues. CDR3 residues: CASSRGTSGYNEQFF. Here the CDR3 DNA reads TGCGCCAGCAGCCGCGGGACTAGTGGCTACAATGAGCAGTTCTTC.

The genes are TRBV7-9 and TRBJ2-7, with D possibly being TRBD1 or TRBD2 (5 bases each). From germline, CDR1 is SEHNR and CDR2 FQNEAQ (reference sequence). CDR3 length: 14 amino acids. V was cut by 1 base and J by 5 bases, with 12 bases left in between. CDR3 protein: CASSLEVRGHEQYF. The CDR3 nucleotides read TGTGCCAGCAGCTTAGAGGTGAGGGGACACGAGCAGTACTTC.

There are a few counts of this clone. CDR3 loop: CASSVDRGNTIYF. The CDR3 DNA follows: TGTGCCAGCAGCGTGGACAGGGGTAACACCATATATTTT. The chain employs TRBV7-2 and TRBJ1-3; 9 bases agree with TRBD1. This CDR3 contains 13 residues. Germline V gene lookup returns CDR1 SGHTA and CDR2 FQGNSA. The V gene end was trimmed by 5 bases and the J gene end by 7 bases; junction bases not matched to a gene: 3.

The chain couples TRBV7-2 to TRBJ1-1; D unclear. Trimming removed 1 base from V and 4 bases from J, with 13 bases in between. The germline CDR1 and CDR2 sequences are SGHTA and FQGNSA. The CDR3 is 15 residues long. CDR3 protein: CASSLDPGSGTEAFF. The CDR3 DNA reads as TGTGCCAGCAGCTTAGACCCGGGGTCGGGCACTGAAGCTTTCTTT.

This chain links TRBV15 with TRBJ2-3; D not resolved. The V and J ends lost 0 bases and 3 bases respectively, with 4 bases between them. This CDR3 contains 13 residues. Germline V gene lookup returns CDR1 LNHNV and CDR2 YYDKDF (reference sequence). CDR3 coding DNA: TGTGCCACCAGCAGAGAAACGACAGATACGCAGTATTTT. It encodes CATSRETTDTQYF.

This rearrangement joins TRBV6-4 to TRBJ1-2, with 7 positions matching TRBD1. This CDR3 spans 14 amino acids. The trim removed 7 bases at V and 3 bases at J, leaving 8 bases unmatched. The V gene's germline CDR1 is MRHNA and CDR2 SNTAGT. The CDR3 loop is CASKRQGEDYGYTF. CDR3 DNA: TGTGCCAGCAAAAGACAGGGCGAGGACTATGGCTACACCTTC.

The CDR3 nucleotides read TGTGCCAGCAGAGAACTAGCGGGGGGGCAGACCGGGGAGCTGTTTTTT. It codes for CASRELAGGQTGELFF. This chain joins TRBV27 and TRBJ2-2, with 13 bases lining up with TRBD2. Germline CDR1 reads MNHEY; CDR2 reads SMNVEV (reference sequence). The trim removed 6 bases at V and 5 bases at J, leaving 6 bases unmatched. The CDR3 length is 16 residues.

This sequence joins TRBV10-3 and TRBJ1-2; 7 bases match TRBD1. V shed 4 bases, J shed 5 bases, and the junction held 7 bases outside the gene matches. The CDR3 has 14 residues. CDR1 ENHRY and CDR2 SYGVKD come from the germline V gene. Here the CDR3 DNA reads TGTGCCATCAGTGGGTTGGGACAGCGATATGGCTACACCTTC. Amino acids: CAISGLGQRYGYTF.

The DNA of the CDR3 is TGTGCCAGCAGCTTATTGAATAGCGACCTTAGGAATGAGCAGTTCTTC. It is translated as CASSLLNSDLRNEQFF. J is TRBJ2-1 and V is TRBV7-8; possibly TRBD2 for D (5 bases). The CDR3 extends over 16 amino acids. Deletions cut 2 bases from V and 7 bases from J, with 18 bases between. Germline V gene data show CDR1 as SGHVS and CDR2 as FQNEAQ.

The chain uses TRBV19 and TRBJ1-5, with D possibly matching TRBD1 (5 bases). The V end lost 0 bases, the J end lost 2 bases, and 5 bases lay between the germline ends. The CDR3 sequence is 14 residues long. Germline V lookup: CDR1 LNHDA, CDR2 SQIVND (reference sequence). This chain's CDR3 is CASSIEGGNQPQHF. DNA for the CDR3: TGTGCCAGTAGTATAGAAGGGGGCAATCAGCCCCAGCATTTT.

This chain joins TRBV18 and TRBJ1-2; D is possibly TRBD1 (5 bases). CDR3 length: 13 amino acids. The germline V gene encodes CDR1 KGHSH and CDR2 LQKENI. The V end lost 8 bases, the J end lost 5 bases, and 15 bases lay between the germline ends. The CDR3 is CASTSDTTYGYTF. CDR3 DNA sequence: TGTGCCAGCACCTCGGACACGACATATGGCTACACCTTC.

The chain is built from TRBV27 and TRBJ1-1; possibly TRBD1 for D (6 bases). This CDR3 has 14 amino acids. Germline V lookup: CDR1 MNHEY, CDR2 SMNVEV (reference sequence). The V gene lost 0 bases and the J gene lost 11 bases, with 16 bases spanning the gap. CDR3 nucleotide sequence: TGTGCCAGCAGTTTATCATCGGCAGGGGTTATCGCTTTCTTT. Translation: CASSLSSAGVIAFF.

The rearrangement joins TRBV5-1 to TRBJ1-1, with TRBD1 matching over 9 bases. CDR3 length: 16 residues. Germline CDR1 is SGHRS and CDR2 is YFSETQ. With V trimmed by 3 bases and J by 1 base, 7 bases remained unmatched. CDR3 DNA: TGCGCCAGCAGCTCCGCCCCGGGACAGGGGAACACTGAAGCTTTCTTT. It is translated as CASSSAPGQGNTEAFF.

This clone has just one count. The chain carries TRBV19 and TRBJ2-7; the match to TRBD1 covers 9 bases. Germline CDR1 is LNHDA and CDR2 is SQIVND (reference sequence). The CDR3 contains 14 residues. J gave up 4 bases and V 6 bases, and 7 bases lay outside the gene matches. This chain's CDR3 is CASSRTGAAYEQYF. The CDR3 nucleotides are TGTGCCAGTAGCAGGACAGGGGCTGCGTACGAGCAGTACTTC.

This clone showed up just a few times. This CDR3 is CASSVGTSSYNEQFF. CDR3 nucleotide sequence: TGTGCCAGCAGCGTAGGGACTAGCTCCTACAATGAGCAGTTCTTC. The J gene is TRBJ2-1, the V gene TRBV9, with 7 positions matching TRBD2. The trim removed 0 bases at V and 0 bases at J, leaving 0 bases unmatched. CDR3 size: 15 residues. In germline, CDR1 is SGDLS, CDR2 YYNGEE.

The chain is built from TRBV5-1 and TRBJ1-6; D is uncertain. The V end lost 0 bases, the J end lost 5 bases, and 15 bases lay between the germline ends. The CDR3 is 17 amino acids. CDR1 is SGHRS and CDR2 is YFSETQ in the germline V gene. The CDR3 reads CASSLAVRVNNNSPLHF. The CDR3 DNA follows: TGCGCCAGCAGCTTGGCCGTGCGGGTCAACAATAATTCACCCCTCCACTTT.

This clone was counted between two and nine times. V and J are TRBV19 and TRBJ1-1; D possibly corresponds to TRBD1 (5 bases). V gave up 4 bases and J gave up 8 bases, with 17 bases separating them. Looked up from germline, CDR1 is LNHDA and CDR2 is SQIVND (reference sequence). The CDR3 is made up of 14 amino acids. CDR3 sequence (DNA): TGTGCCAGTAGTACCCCAGGGATATCTGACGAAGCTTTCTTT. This codes for CASSTPGISDEAFF.

The gene calls are TRBV5-1 and TRBJ1-2, with unresolved D. V was clipped by 0 bases and J by 4 bases, with 7 bases between them. Germline V gene sequence: CDR1 SGHRS, CDR2 YFSETQ. The CDR3 spans 13 residues. The CDR3 sequence: CASSLEEFYGYTF. The CDR3 bases are TGCGCCAGCAGCTTGGAGGAATTCTATGGCTACACCTTC.

The V gene is TRBV5-6, the J gene TRBJ2-5, with 8 positions matching TRBD1. The V gene end was trimmed by 4 bases and the J gene end by 1 base; junction bases not matched to a gene: 9. Per germline, CDR1 SGHDT and CDR2 YYEEEE. The CDR3 consists of 16 residues. The CDR3 loop reads CASSPEQGAPQETQYF. In DNA, the CDR3 is TGTGCCAGCAGCCCGGAGCAGGGGGCGCCCCAAGAGACCCAGTACTTC.

The chain is built from TRBV5-6 and TRBJ2-3; tentatively, D is TRBD2 (6 bases). Trimming cost V 0 bases and J 2 bases, with 19 bases left between them. The CDR3 consists of 18 residues. Germline V gene data show CDR1 as SGHDT and CDR2 as YYEEEE. DNA of the CDR3: TGTGCCAGCAGCTTGGCGGCGACTAGAAGGTGGGACACAGATACGCAGTATTTT. It encodes CASSLAATRRWDTDTQYF.